This T cell receptor (beta chain) was captured by sequencing in a study of neurological immune-mediated disorders. There are 11 residues in the CDR3. Trimming took off 4 bases at V and 4 bases at J, with 5 bases between the two ends. Ten or more counts support this clonotype. TCRdb called the 5' RACE reads again in MiXCR, with one record for every CDR3 protein. The data hold 25,000 to 35,000 distinct CDR3 sequences, with 4.6% observed a single time. The material sequenced was PBMCs. J is TRBJ2-7 and V is TRBV12-3 or TRBV12-4, with D unresolved. The receptor comes from a man aged 18 to 30 in good health. The CDR3 DNA reads as TGTGCCAGCAGTTCCAAATACGAGCAGTACTTC. Translation: CASSSKYEQYF.